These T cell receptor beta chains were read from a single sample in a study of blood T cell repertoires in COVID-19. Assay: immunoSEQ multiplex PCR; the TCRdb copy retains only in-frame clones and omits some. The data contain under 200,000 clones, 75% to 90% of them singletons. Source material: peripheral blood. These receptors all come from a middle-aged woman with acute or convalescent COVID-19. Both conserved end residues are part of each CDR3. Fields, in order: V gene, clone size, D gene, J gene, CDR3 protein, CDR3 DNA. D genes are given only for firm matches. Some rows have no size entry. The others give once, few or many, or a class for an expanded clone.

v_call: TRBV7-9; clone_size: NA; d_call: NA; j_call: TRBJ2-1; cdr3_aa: CASSLFVGVTDEQFF; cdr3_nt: TGTGCCAGCAGCTTATTCGTGGGAGTAACCGATGAGCAGTTCTTC
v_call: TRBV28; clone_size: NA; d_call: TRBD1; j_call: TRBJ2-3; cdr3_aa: CASSSTTGFTDTQYF; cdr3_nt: TGTGCCAGCAGTTCAACGACAGGGTTTACAGATACGCAGTATTTT
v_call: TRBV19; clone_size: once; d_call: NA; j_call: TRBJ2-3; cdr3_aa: CASRRTGDTQYF; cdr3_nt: TGTGCCAGTAGACGTACGGGGGATACGCAGTATTTT
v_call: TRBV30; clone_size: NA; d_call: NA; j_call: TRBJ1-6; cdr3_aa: CAWSMRWGEYNSPLHF; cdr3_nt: TGTGCCTGGAGTATGAGGTGGGGAGAATATAATTCACCCCTCCACTTT
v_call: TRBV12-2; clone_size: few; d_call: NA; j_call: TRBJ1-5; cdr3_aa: CASRSDPGQFNYSNQPQHF; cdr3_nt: TGTGCAAGTCGCTCGGATCCGGGACAGTTTAATTATAGCAATCAGCCCCAGCATTTT
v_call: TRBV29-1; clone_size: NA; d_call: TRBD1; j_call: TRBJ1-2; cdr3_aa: CSVGTGGDGYTF; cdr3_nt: TGCAGCGTTGGAACAGGGGGCGATGGCTACACCTTC
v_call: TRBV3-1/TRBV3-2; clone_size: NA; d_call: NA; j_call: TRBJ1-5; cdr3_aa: CASSQGGSPNQPQHF; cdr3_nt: TGTGCCAGCAGCCAAGGAGGCAGCCCCAATCAGCCCCAGCATTTT
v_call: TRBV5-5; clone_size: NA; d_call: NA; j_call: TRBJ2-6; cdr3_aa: CASRPSGLLSGANVLTF; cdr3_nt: TGTGCCAGCAGACCCTCCGGACTGCTCTCTGGGGCCAACGTCCTGACTTTC
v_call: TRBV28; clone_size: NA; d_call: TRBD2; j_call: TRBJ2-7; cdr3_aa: CASSLAGTSGAEQYF; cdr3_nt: TGTGCCAGCAGTTTGGCCGGGACTAGCGGGGCCGAGCAGTACTTC
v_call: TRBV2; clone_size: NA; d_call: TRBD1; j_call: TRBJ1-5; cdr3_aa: CASTLETGLQPQHF; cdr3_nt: TGTGCCAGCACTTTAGAGACAGGGCTTCAGCCCCAGCATTTT
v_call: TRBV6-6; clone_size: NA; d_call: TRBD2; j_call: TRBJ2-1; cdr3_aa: CASSGPGLAGGSEQFF; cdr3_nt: TGTGCCAGCAGCGGACCGGGACTAGCGGGAGGTTCTGAGCAGTTCTTC